This T cell receptor (beta chain) was retrieved from a study of cytomegalovirus exposure and HLA in healthy donors. Study as a whole: Genetic ancestry analysis placed around 76% of the 350 to 500 donors that were genotyped in the Caucasian-associated cluster.

13 Jbeta primers and 60 Vbeta primers were used for the PCR. The method was immunoSEQ multiplex PCR; TCRdb's version includes in-frame clones alone and lacks a portion of them. This sample has about 69,000 clones; about 80% occur once, and the top ten carry 3% to 4%. This TCR derives from a man younger than 30 in good health and CMV-seronegative. Sequenced sample: PBMCs.

CDR3 residues: CASSATASATVLTF. The CDR3 DNA reads TGTGCCAGCAGCGCTACAGCTTCCGCCACTGTCCTGACTTTC. This rearrangement joins TRBV4-2 to TRBJ2-6; no definite D call. Germline CDR1 LGHNA, CDR2 YNFKEQ. With 5 bases removed from V and 13 bases from J, the gap between germline ends came to 18 bases. CDR3 length: 14 residues.